This T cell receptor (beta chain) is drawn from a study of monozygotic twins with inflammatory bowel disease. TCRdb re-called the 5' RACE reads and catalogs CDR3 proteins one per entry, DNA excluded. This table holds 150,000 to 200,000 distinct CDR3 sequences. CDR3 size: 14 residues. CDR1 KGHSH and CDR2 LQKENI come from the germline V gene. The chain joins TRBV18 to TRBJ2-1. Sequences were obtained from blood. This TCR came from a human donor with ulcerative colitis or Crohn's disease, or a healthy co-twin of an affected twin (not recorded which). This chain's CDR3 is CASSPPKVYNEQFF.